This T cell receptor beta chain derives from a study of molecular identifiers for immune sequencing clone quantification. The CDR3 is 14 residues long. From germline, CDR1 is SEHNR and CDR2 FQNEAQ (reference sequence). Points on this clonotype: Sequence at one end of the junction differs from germline and may be a read error.

TCRdb recomputed calls from the PCR reads with MiXCR, one row per CDR3 protein. The sample consists of roughly 630,000 distinct CDR3 sequences, about 25% of them appearing once. The source of this sequence is a human donor in good health. Some libraries in this study had Jurkat cell RNA spiked in. The V and J genes are TRBV7-9 and TRBJ2-5, with 7 positions matching TRBD1. Specimen: naive CD8+ T cells from blood, with Jurkat cell RNA spiked in. As for subset: FACS-sorted CD8+CD4-CCR7+CD45RA+ naive T cells. The DNA of the CDR3 is TGTGCCAGCAGCAACCGGGACAGCCAAGCGACCCAGTACTTC. This sequence encodes CASSNRDSQATQYF.